The 20 T cell receptor beta chains below come from one sample, sequenced in a study of blood T cell repertoires in COVID-19. Measured with immunoSEQ multiplex PCR; TCRdb has only the in-frame clones, and not every one. This table has about 310,000 clones, more than 70% appearing once. The material sequenced was peripheral blood. Receptor source: a woman between 45 and 60 years old who had recovered from COVID-19.

This CDR3 reads CASSPERRDYSPLHF. CDR3 DNA: TGTGCCAGCAGCCCCGAACGGAGGGACTATTCACCCCTCCACTTT. The J gene is TRBJ1-6, the V gene TRBV6-5; D perhaps matches TRBD1 (5 bases). Trimming removed 6 bases from V and 8 bases from J, with 17 bases in between. The germline V gene encodes CDR1 MNHEY and CDR2 SVGAGI. The length of the CDR3 is 15 residues.

The J gene is TRBJ1-1, the V gene TRBV5-6; D is ambiguous. Trimming pared 0 bases from V and 6 bases from J, leaving 9 bases between. The CDR3 sequence is 13 residues long. Germline values: CDR1 SGHDT, CDR2 YYEEEE. The DNA of the CDR3 is TGTGCCAGCAGCTTGGTCGGGAAGGCTGAAGCTTTCTTT. This gives the protein CASSLVGKAEAFF.

The chain recombines TRBV7-2 with TRBJ2-1; tentative D call: TRBD1 (6 bases). V gave up 2 bases and J gave up 13 bases, with 12 bases separating them. Germline V CDR1 and CDR2: SGHTA, FQGNSA. The CDR3 extends over 12 amino acids. Here the CDR3 DNA reads TGTGCCAGCAGCTTATGGACAGACAACCAGTTCTTC. The encoded protein is CASSLWTDNQFF.

The genes are TRBV4-3 and TRBJ2-3; 9 nucleotides line up with TRBD2. Unmatched junction bases numbered 4, after V lost 1 base and J lost 5 bases. This CDR3 is 15 amino acids long. CDR1 is LGHNA, CDR2 YSLEER, per germline. CDR3 coding DNA: TGCGCCAGCAGCCAAGTGGGTAGCGGGGGAGATACGCAGTATTTT. Translated: CASSQVGSGGDTQYF.

This clone showed up just once. The chain has TRBV30 and TRBJ2-7; perhaps TRBD2 as D (6 bases). V was cut by 4 bases and J by 3 bases, with 19 bases left in between. The CDR3 consists of 15 residues. Germline CDR1 GTSNPN, CDR2 SVGIG (reference sequence). CDR3 region: CAWNPGRQTSYEQYF. The CDR3 DNA sequence: TGTGCCTGGAACCCGGGGAGACAGACTAGCTACGAGCAGTACTTC.

This sequence joins TRBV11-3 and TRBJ2-1; the match to TRBD2 covers 11 bases. CDR1 and CDR2 (germline): SGHNT, YENEEA. The V gene end was trimmed by 0 bases and the J gene end by 2 bases; junction bases not matched to a gene: 0. This CDR3 region has 16 residues. The CDR3 DNA follows: TGTGCCAGCAGCTTAGATAGCGGGAGGGCCTACAATGAGCAGTTCTTC. This translates into CASSLDSGRAYNEQFF.

This rearrangement joins TRBV10-1 to TRBJ2-3; 12 bases align to TRBD2. Germline V gene lookup returns CDR1 WNHNN and CDR2 SYGVQD (reference sequence). The CDR3 totals 16 residues. Trimming took 8 bases from V and 4 from J; bases not matched to a gene: 10. The CDR3 DNA reads as TGCGCCAGCGGCGGGATGGGACTAGCGGGCCCAGATACGCAGTATTTT. It encodes CASGGMGLAGPDTQYF.

This chain joins TRBV19 and TRBJ1-5, with 8 bases identical to TRBD1. Germline loops: CDR1 LNHDA, CDR2 SQIVND (reference sequence). Germline trimming cut 4 bases from V and 5 bases from J; bases unmatched to any gene: 4. The CDR3 contains 14 residues. CDR3 protein: CASSKDRVDQPQHF. CDR3 sequence (DNA): TGTGCCAGTAGTAAGGACAGGGTTGATCAGCCCCAGCATTTT.

V gene TRBV18 combines with J gene TRBJ1-2; possible D gene TRBD1, 5 bases. This CDR3 has 13 amino acids. CDR1 is KGHSH, CDR2 LQKENI, per germline. V was trimmed by 3 bases and J by 13 bases, leaving 18 bases between them. The CDR3 sequence: CASSPGGVYGSTF. CDR3 DNA sequence: TGTGCCAGCTCACCTGGAGGGGTCTATGGGAGCACCTTC.

The chain combines TRBV28 with TRBJ2-7; D is perhaps TRBD1 (6 bases). The V gene lost 5 bases and the J gene lost 3 bases, with 14 bases spanning the gap. This CDR3 has 14 amino acids. Germline V gene sequence: CDR1 MDHEN, CDR2 SYDVKM. CDR3 sequence (DNA): TGTGCCAGCAGTGCGCAGGGGACCAACTACGAGCAGTACTTC. This gives the protein CASSAQGTNYEQYF. Full variable domain (missing parts from reference TRBV28 and TRBJ2-7): DVKVTQSSRYLVKRTGEKVFLECVQDMDHENMFWYRQDPGLGLRLIYFSYDVKMKEKGDIPEGYSVSREKKERFSLILESASTNQTSMYLCASSAQGTNYEQYFGPGTRLTVT.

The rearrangement links TRBV9 to TRBJ2-3, with D maybe TRBD2 (5 bases). V was cut by 0 bases and J by 2 bases, with 13 bases left in between. This CDR3 comprises 16 residues. CDR1 is SGDLS, CDR2 YYNGEE, per germline. The CDR3 nucleotides are TGTGCCAGCAGCGTAGGAGGGAACATCATCACAGATACGCAGTATTTT. It yields the protein CASSVGGNIITDTQYF.

The chain has TRBV28 and TRBJ2-5; TRBD2 matches at 11 bases. CDR3 length: 13 amino acids. Germline CDR1 is MDHEN and CDR2 is SYDVKM. V lost 10 bases to trimming and J lost 4 bases; unmatched junction nucleotides: 5. The CDR3: CATTSGGRETQYF. The CDR3, as DNA: TGTGCCACCACTAGCGGGGGAAGAGAGACCCAGTACTTC.

V and J are TRBV15 and TRBJ2-1; 9 bases align to TRBD1. Germline V gene sequence: CDR1 LNHNV, CDR2 YYDKDF (reference sequence). The CDR3 covers 16 residues. Losses at the gene ends were 1 base for V and 8 bases for J; bases not matched to a gene: 9. The CDR3 DNA sequence: TGTGCCACCAGCAGAGCTAGGGACAGGGCTTCTGATGAGCAGTTCTTC. It translates to CATSRARDRASDEQFF. The whole variable domain, remainder taken from reference TRBV15 and TRBJ2-1, is DAMVIQNPRYQVTQFGKPVTLSCSQTLNHNVMYWYQQKSSQAPKLLFHYYDKDFNNEADTPDNFQSRRPNTSFCFLDIRSPGLGDTAMYLCATSRARDRASDEQFFGPGTRLTVL.

This clone is a singleton in its sample. DNA of the CDR3: TGTGCCAGTAGTTCCCGACAGGGACAGGGCTACACCTTC. It codes for CASSSRQGQGYTF. The chain combines TRBV19 with TRBJ1-2, with 7 bases that match TRBD1. The V gene's germline CDR1 is LNHDA and CDR2 SQIVND (reference sequence). The CDR3 contains 13 residues. The V gene end was trimmed by 5 bases and the J gene end by 8 bases; junction bases not matched to a gene: 8.

CDR3 DNA: TGTGCCAGCAGCCCCTTCCTGTCCTCCACAGATACGCAGTATTTT. Protein: CASSPFLSSTDTQYF. V is TRBV7-9 and J is TRBJ2-3, with D hard to call. Germline assignment: CDR1 SEHNR and CDR2 FQNEAQ (reference sequence). With 5 bases removed from V and 2 bases from J, the gap between germline ends came to 14 bases. The CDR3 is made up of 15 amino acids.

Comments on this clone: Other DNA sequences from this sample encode an identical CDR3 as well. The chain has TRBV6-2 or TRBV6-3 and TRBJ1-1; tentative D call: TRBD1 (5 bases). Germline CDR1 reads MNHEY; CDR2 reads SVGEGT. The CDR3 extends over 14 amino acids. Trimming took 3 bases from V and 1 from J, leaving 9 bases between them. CDR3 in DNA: TGTGCCAGCAGTTATTTGCAGGGGAACACTGAAGCTTTCTTT. Translating gives CASSYLQGNTEAFF.

The V and J genes are TRBV18 and TRBJ2-1; no reliable D call. V lost 3 bases to trimming and J lost 1 base, with 4 bases between them. This CDR3 comprises 13 residues. Germline V CDR1 and CDR2: KGHSH, LQKENI. Here the CDR3 DNA reads TGTGCCAGCTCACCCACTTCCTACAATGAGCAGTTCTTC. Protein: CASSPTSYNEQFF.

This rearrangement joins TRBV28 to TRBJ2-7; 8 bases match TRBD2. The ends lost 10 bases at V and 2 bases at J; junction bases unmatched: 13. Germline V gene lookup returns CDR1 MDHEN and CDR2 SYDVKM. This CDR3 has 15 amino acids. CDR3 region: CATGGGTPSPYEQYF. In DNA form, the CDR3 reads TGTGCCACCGGGGGGGGGACACCCTCCCCCTACGAGCAGTACTTC.

The chain employs TRBV7-2 and TRBJ2-3; TRBD2 matches 9 bases. CDR3 size: 17 residues. The V gene end was trimmed by 1 base and the J gene end by 7 bases; junction bases not matched to a gene: 12. CDR1 is SGHTA, CDR2 FQGNSA, per germline. CDR3 region: CASSLVSLAGLGNTQYF. The CDR3 nucleotides read TGTGCCAGCAGCTTAGTCTCCCTAGCGGGGTTAGGAAATACGCAGTATTTT. Full variable domain (missing parts from reference TRBV7-2 and TRBJ2-3): GAGVSQSPSNKVTEKGKDVELRCDPISGHTALYWYRQSLGQGLEFLIYFQGNSAPDKSGLPSDRFSAERTGGSVSTLTIQRTQQEDSAVYLCASSLVSLAGLGNTQYFGPGTRLTVL.

The chain links TRBV27 to TRBJ2-5, with 11 bases matching TRBD2. CDR1 is MNHEY and CDR2 is SMNVEV in the germline V gene (reference sequence). V lost 3 bases, J lost 7 bases, and 7 bases stayed unmatched. CDR3 length equals 15 residues. For the CDR3, the DNA is TGTGCCAGCAGTTTGGGTAGCGGGGGGGTGGCGACCCAGTACTTC. Translated: CASSLGSGGVATQYF.